The 19 T cell receptor beta chains below all came from one sample that was sequenced in a study of CD8+ T cells in alopecia areata. RNA was isolated and reverse transcribed to cDNA, the sequencing template. The data were produced by immunoSEQ multiplex PCR, yet TCRdb's version contains in-frame clones alone and is incomplete. There are 75,000 to 100,000 clones in the sample; roughly two fifths occur only once, and approximately 1.5% lies in the top ten. Sequenced sample: CD4+ T cells sorted from blood. The receptors derive from a human donor with alopecia areata.

The chain couples TRBV2 to TRBJ2-3, with 7 positions matching TRBD2. Germline CDR1 SNHLY, CDR2 FYNNEI. The CDR3 is made up of 15 amino acids. The trim removed 5 bases at V and 0 bases at J, leaving 5 bases unmatched. Here the CDR3 reads CASSRTRTSTDTQYF. The CDR3 region has the DNA TGTGCCAGCAGTCGGACTAGAACTAGCACAGATACGCAGTATTTT.

V and J are TRBV6-4 and TRBJ2-5; possible D gene TRBD1, 6 bases. With 0 bases removed from V and 3 bases from J, the gap between germline ends came to 8 bases. The CDR3 has 14 amino acids. Germline V gene data show CDR1 as MRHNA and CDR2 as SNTAGT. CDR3 nucleotides: TGTGCCAGCAGTGACTCGCCAGGGGAAGAGACCCAGTACTTC. It translates to CASSDSPGEETQYF.

This sequence joins TRBV30 and TRBJ1-2; TRBD1 aligns across 9 bases. The ends lost 0 bases at V and 6 bases at J; junction bases unmatched: 5. This CDR3 has 14 residues. The germline V gene encodes CDR1 GTSNPN and CDR2 SVGIG (reference sequence). The CDR3 coding sequence is TGTGCCTGGAGTGTGGGACAGGGATTGGATGGCTACACCTTC. It encodes CAWSVGQGLDGYTF. Using reference TRBV30 and TRBJ1-2 for the parts outside the CDR3, the full variable domain is SQTIHQWPATLVQPVGSPLSLECTVEGTSNPNLYWYRQAAGRGLQLLFYSVGIGQISSEVPQNLSASRPQDRQFILSSKKLLLSDSGFYLCAWSVGQGLDGYTFGSGTRLTVV.

Note on this clone: Different DNA sequences within this sample yield the same CDR3. The genes are TRBV29-1 and TRBJ2-7; 8 positions match TRBD1. The V segment lost 4 bases and the J segment 2 bases; nucleotides outside the gene matches: 4. Per germline, CDR1 SQVTM and CDR2 ANQGSEA. The CDR3 sequence is 13 residues long. CDR3 in DNA: TGCAGCGTTGGAGGGACAGGCCCCTACGAGCAGTACTTC. Translation gives CSVGGTGPYEQYF.

V is TRBV18 and J is TRBJ1-1; unclear D gene. The CDR3 extends over 14 amino acids. V lost 0 bases to trimming and J lost 1 base, with 6 bases between them. Germline V gives CDR1 KGHSH, CDR2 LQKENI. CDR3 nucleotide sequence: TGTGCCAGCTCACCACCGTGGGGGAACACTGAAGCTTTCTTT. Its protein is CASSPPWGNTEAFF.

The chain joins TRBV5-1 to TRBJ2-5, with 10 bases aligning to TRBD2. V dropped 5 bases and J dropped 4; count of bases not matched to a gene: 5. The CDR3 has 14 amino acids. Looked up from germline, CDR1 is SGHRS and CDR2 is YFSETQ. The CDR3 DNA sequence: TGCGCCAGCAGACCTAGCGGGAGCGCAGAGACCCAGTACTTC. Protein: CASRPSGSAETQYF.

This chain uses TRBV7-9 with TRBJ2-1, with 7 bases lining up with TRBD2. The CDR3 spans 16 residues. With 5 bases clipped from V and 9 bases from J, the junction kept 16 bases outside the gene matches. In germline, CDR1 is SEHNR, CDR2 FQNEAQ (reference sequence). CDR3 sequence: CASSPLLGSGVAEQFF. The CDR3 region has the DNA TGTGCCAGCAGCCCCCTTTTAGGGAGCGGGGTCGCTGAGCAGTTCTTC.

On this clone: A read error may produce the germline difference seen at one junction end. The chain carries TRBV5-1 and TRBJ2-1, with TRBD2 matching 13 bases. The length of the CDR3 is 17 residues. Germline CDR1 reads SGHRS; CDR2 reads YFSETQ. The CDR3 loop is CASSLGLAGGYYHEQFF. The CDR3 DNA reads TGCGCCAGCAGCTTGGGACTAGCGGGAGGATACTACCATGAGCAGTTCTTC.

This clone was seen just once. The chain combines TRBV29-1 with TRBJ2-7; the D gene is possibly TRBD1 (6 bases). The CDR3 has 14 residues. V shed 7 bases and J shed 0 bases, with 16 bases lying between them. Germline V gives CDR1 SQVTM, CDR2 ANQGSEA. This chain's CDR3 is CSADTGTNSYEQYF. The CDR3 DNA reads TGCAGCGCCGACACCGGGACAAACTCCTACGAGCAGTACTTC.

This chain connects TRBV4-1 to TRBJ2-7; the match to TRBD2 covers 13 bases. This CDR3 is built from 18 residues. Germline V gene lookup returns CDR1 MGHRA and CDR2 YSYEKL. The V and J ends lost 4 bases and 2 bases, in that order; junction bases with no gene match: 11. CDR3 DNA: TGCGCCAGCAGCCCGCGGACTAGCGGGAGTATGAGGGCCTACGAGCAGTACTTC. Translated, it gives CASSPRTSGSMRAYEQYF.

This clone was found a few times. The V call is TRBV5-4, the J call TRBJ2-1; D perhaps matches TRBD1 (6 bases). This CDR3 region has 15 residues. CDR1 and CDR2 from the germline V gene are SGHNT and YYREEE (reference sequence). Trimming stripped 4 bases from V and 2 bases from J, with 13 bases between. CDR3 coding DNA: TGTGCCAGCAGCCTCGGGACACCTCCCTACAATGAGCAGTTCTTC. Its translation is CASSLGTPPYNEQFF.

In its sample, this clone was seen a few times. The J gene is TRBJ1-3, the V gene TRBV29-1, with TRBD1 as a possible D gene (5 bases). V lost 5 bases to trimming and J lost 6 bases, with 8 bases between them. CDR3 length: 11 amino acids. Looked up from germline, CDR1 is SQVTM and CDR2 is ANQGSEA. In DNA form, the CDR3 reads TGCAGCGTTCAGGGAAAAAACACCATATATTTT. Protein sequence: CSVQGKNTIYF.

This chain links TRBV5-1 with TRBJ2-1; D is possibly TRBD2 (5 bases). From germline, CDR1 is SGHRS and CDR2 YFSETQ. The V end lost 4 bases, the J end lost 6 bases, and 20 bases lay between the germline ends. This CDR3 region has 16 residues. In DNA, the CDR3 is TGCGCCAGCAGCCCGACCCCAGGAGTTGGAGGCAATGAGCAGTTCTTC. The encoded protein is CASSPTPGVGGNEQFF.

There are a few counts of this clone. The DNA of the CDR3 is TGTGCCAGCAGTTACCGGACCGGAGCTTTCTTT. It translates to CASSYRTGAFF. This sequence joins TRBV6-6 and TRBJ1-1; D unclear. Germline V lookup: CDR1 MNHNY, CDR2 SVGAGI (reference sequence). V was shortened by 2 bases and J by 10 bases, with 8 bases between the two germline ends. The CDR3 runs 11 residues.

V usage is TRBV30 and J usage is TRBJ2-5, with D tentatively TRBD2 (5 bases). CDR3 length equals 13 residues. CDR1 and CDR2 from the germline V gene are GTSNPN and SVGIG (reference sequence). V dropped 2 bases and J dropped 2 bases, with 9 bases sitting between them. The CDR3 here is CAWSRTLQETQYF. The CDR3 DNA reads as TGTGCCTGGAGTCGGACTCTGCAAGAGACCCAGTACTTC.

Here the CDR3 DNA reads TGTGCCTGGAGGACCCTAGCGGGGGCCTCCTACGAGCAGTACTTC. It specifies CAWRTLAGASYEQYF. V gene TRBV30 combines with J gene TRBJ2-7; 10 nucleotides line up with TRBD2. Germline V CDR1 and CDR2: GTSNPN, SVGIG (reference sequence). V trimming: 3 bases; J trimming: 0 bases; junction bases outside the gene matches: 5. This CDR3 region has 15 residues.

V usage is TRBV2 and J usage is TRBJ2-1, with a tentative D call TRBD1 (6 bases). V lost 7 bases to trimming and J lost 7 bases, with 14 bases between them. Germline-derived CDR1 and CDR2 are SNHLY and FYNNEI. The CDR3 is 13 amino acids. The CDR3 here is CASTLQGINEQFF. The CDR3 nucleotides are TGTGCCAGCACTCTGCAGGGGATAAATGAGCAGTTCTTC.

This clone was seen a handful of times. This chain links TRBV30 with TRBJ1-2; the D is unclear. Trimming took 3 bases from V and 3 from J, leaving 8 bases between them. Germline CDR1 and CDR2: GTSNPN and SVGIG (reference sequence). CDR3 size: 12 residues. The CDR3 DNA is TGTGCCTGGAGGGCGCCATACTATGGCTACACCTTC. It is translated as CAWRAPYYGYTF.

The genes are TRBV28 and TRBJ2-7, with D tentatively TRBD1 (6 bases). The CDR3 is 11 residues long. Trimming shortened V by 11 bases and J by 0 bases, and 8 bases separated the two germline ends. Germline V gene sequence: CDR1 MDHEN, CDR2 SYDVKM. The CDR3 nucleotides read TGTGCCTGGGGGCCCTCCTACGAGCAGTACTTC. Encoded protein: CAWGPSYEQYF.